This T cell receptor (beta chain) was found in a study of PD-L1 blockade in urothelial cancer. Study summary: Atezolizumab, begun by patients around 2014, was given at 1,200 mg intravenously every 3 weeks. Samples came from 3 weeks, at the second dose, and 6 weeks into treatment.

Synthetic spike-ins, TCR analog templates, were added into each PCR. Clones were read by immunoSEQ multiplex PCR, and TCRdb kept only the in-frame ones, dropping some. The sample includes about 90,000 clones, 85% to 95% seen only once; the top ten take roughly 10%. As for this clone: A read error may account for a junction end that differs from germline.

Germline V gene lookup returns CDR1 SSHAT and CDR2 FNYEAQ (reference sequence). The CDR3 runs to 14 residues. The origin of this receptor is a man between 60 and 75 years old with urothelial cancer. The chain carries TRBV7-7 and TRBJ2-7, with a weak D call TRBD1 (5 bases). Specimen: PBMCs, collected around atezolizumab (anti-PD-L1) treatment. The DNA of the CDR3 is TGTGCTAGCAGCTTAGTCTTCGGCCAGGGCGAGCAGTACTTC. This codes for CASSLVFGQGEQYF. Complete variable domain (other parts from reference TRBV7-7 and TRBJ2-7): GAGVSQSPRYKVTKRGQDVTLRCDPISSHATLYWYQQALGQGPEFLTYFNYEAQPDKSGLPSDRFSAERPEGSISTLTIQRTEQRDSAMYRCASSLVFGQGEQYFGPGTRLTVT.